This TCR beta chain is drawn from a study of blood T cell repertoires in COVID-19. Study details: Collection of acute and convalescent COVID-19 samples took place in the United States, Italy and Spain. In each case, the material was cDNA or gDNA derived from T cells, B-cell-depleted T cells, or PBMCs.

Original data processing: Reference gene primer amplification gave nucleated cell count estimates. The data were produced by immunoSEQ multiplex PCR, yet TCRdb's version contains in-frame clones alone and is incomplete. V and J calls and clone size are given by that table; D and trimming were obtained from the DNA. Of 90,000 or so clones in the sample, about 90% are singletons; the top ten hold around 10%. The CDR3 sequence is 12 residues long. Germline CDR1 is SEHNR and CDR2 is FQNEAQ (reference sequence). V shed 3 bases and J shed 4 bases, with 7 bases lying between them. The V and J genes are TRBV7-9 and TRBJ2-7; D not resolved. The sequence came from an elderly man with acute or convalescent COVID-19. Sequencing used peripheral blood. As DNA, the CDR3 is TGTGCCAGCAGCTTTTATGTGTACGAGCAGTACTTC. It is translated as CASSFYVYEQYF.